The next 20 T cell receptor beta chains were all read from a single sample in a study of cytomegalovirus exposure and HLA in healthy donors. PCR involved 60 Vbeta and 13 Jbeta primers. The assay was immunoSEQ multiplex PCR, and TCRdb's table has in-frame clones only and misses some. The repertoire holds some 45,000 clones, with approximately 52% as singletons. The sequenced sample consisted of PBMCs. Receptors were obtained from a human donor in good health.

The chain couples TRBV7-2 to TRBJ2-5; 7 bases agree with TRBD2. The CDR3 length is 18 residues. Germline V gene sequence: CDR1 SGHTA, CDR2 FQGNSA. V gave up 2 bases and J gave up 5 bases; unmatched junction bases: 17. In DNA, the CDR3 is TGTGCCAGCAGCTTAATGTTTGGGCTAGCGGACCCTCTCGAGACCCAGTACTTC. It yields the protein CASSLMFGLADPLETQYF.

The CDR3 loop reads CASSQEDRGSYEQYF. The CDR3 nucleotides read TGCGCCAGCAGCCAAGAGGACAGGGGCTCCTACGAGCAGTACTTC. The chain uses TRBV4-3 and TRBJ2-7; 9 positions agree with TRBD1. J was trimmed by 0 bases and V by 0 bases; bases with no gene match: 0. The length of the CDR3 is 15 residues. Germline CDR1 LGHNA, CDR2 YSLEER.

Only a few counts were recorded for this clone. Here the CDR3 DNA reads TGTGCCAGCAGCGTAGGTGTGAGCTCTGGAAACACCATATATTTT. Protein product: CASSVGVSSGNTIYF. The chain combines TRBV9 with TRBJ1-3, with D uncertain. Trimming pared 0 bases from V and 0 bases from J, leaving 7 bases between. In germline, CDR1 is SGDLS, CDR2 YYNGEE. The CDR3 spans 15 residues.

The rearrangement links TRBV4-2 to TRBJ2-2; possibly TRBD1 for D (5 bases). Germline CDR1 is LGHNA and CDR2 is YNFKEQ. The CDR3 sequence is 15 residues long. V was cut by 5 bases and J by 6 bases, with 16 bases left in between. The CDR3 sequence: CASSGVREGSGELFF. The CDR3 DNA follows: TGTGCCAGCAGCGGGGTCAGGGAAGGGTCCGGGGAGCTGTTTTTT.

The rearrangement links TRBV2 to TRBJ1-6; D is ambiguous. CDR3 length: 12 amino acids. Trimming left V 6 bases short and J 7 bases short, with 7 bases between. The germline CDR1 and CDR2 sequences are SNHLY and FYNNEI. The CDR3 loop reads CASRQPNSPLHF. CDR3 DNA sequence: TGTGCCAGCAGACAGCCCAATTCACCCCTCCACTTT.

The chain joins TRBV7-3 to TRBJ1-1; D gene ambiguous. Looked up from germline, CDR1 is SGHTA and CDR2 is FQGTGA. V was cut by 3 bases and J by 0 bases, with 11 bases left in between. This CDR3 spans 15 amino acids. CDR3: CASSLGGGLNTEAFF. The DNA for the CDR3 is TGTGCCAGCAGCTTGGGTGGAGGGCTGAACACTGAAGCTTTCTTT.

The chain employs TRBV18 and TRBJ2-5; 9 bases fit TRBD1. The CDR3 has 15 residues. V lost 3 bases, J lost 4 bases, and 6 bases stayed unmatched. The germline V gene has CDR1 KGHSH and CDR2 LQKENI. Written as DNA, the CDR3 is TGTGCCAGCTCACCGGCCGGGACAGGGAGAGAGACCCAGTACTTC. This codes for CASSPAGTGRETQYF.

The V gene is TRBV5-1, the J gene TRBJ2-1; possible D gene TRBD1, 6 bases. Germline lookup yields CDR1 SGHRS and CDR2 YFSETQ. V was cut by 0 bases and J by 2 bases, with 18 bases left in between. The CDR3 has 18 amino acids. CDR3 sequence reads: CASSLVVGPGVTYNEQFF. The CDR3 DNA is TGCGCCAGCAGCTTGGTGGTTGGCCCAGGGGTCACCTACAATGAGCAGTTCTTC.

A few counts support this clone. This chain connects TRBV2 to TRBJ1-2; 9 positions match TRBD1. Germline V gene data show CDR1 as SNHLY and CDR2 as FYNNEI. J was trimmed by 3 bases and V by 6 bases; bases with no gene match: 8. The CDR3 totals 15 residues. Here the CDR3 DNA reads TGTGCCAGCAGCTCCGGGACAGGGAGGGACTATGGCTACACCTTC. Translation: CASSSGTGRDYGYTF.

This clone appeared a few times. V is TRBV4-2 and J is TRBJ2-6; D may be TRBD2 (7 bases). In germline, CDR1 is LGHNA, CDR2 YNFKEQ. This CDR3 has 18 amino acids. V lost 1 base and J lost 1, with 14 bases in between. The chain's CDR3 is CASSQGLAGASGANVLTF. DNA of the CDR3: TGTGCCAGCAGCCAAGGGCTCGCGGGGGCTTCTGGGGCCAACGTCCTGACTTTC.

The V gene is TRBV6-6, the J gene TRBJ1-6, with 9 bases that match TRBD1. The CDR3 extends over 16 amino acids. From germline, CDR1 is MNHNY and CDR2 SVGAGI (reference sequence). V shed 2 bases and J 10 bases; nucleotides not matched to a gene: 9. CDR3 nucleotide sequence: TGTGCCAGCAGTTACCCCCCGGGACAGGGAAGCTCACCCCTCCACTTT. It specifies CASSYPPGQGSSPLHF.

Relative to its sample, this clone is medium-sized. The rearrangement joins TRBV7-8 to TRBJ1-6; D is possibly TRBD1 (5 bases). Germline lookup yields CDR1 SGHVS and CDR2 FQNEAQ. This CDR3 is built from 13 residues. Trimming stripped 1 base from V and 9 bases from J, with 7 bases between. The CDR3 nucleotides read TGTGCCAGCAGCTTAGGCGGGGGTTCACCCCTCCACTTT. Translated: CASSLGGGSPLHF.

This clone was found once. This rearrangement joins TRBV6-6 to TRBJ1-5; weak D call: TRBD1 (6 bases). The V end lost 5 bases, the J end lost 5 bases, and 16 bases lay between the germline ends. The CDR3 extends over 15 amino acids. The germline V gene has CDR1 MNHNY and CDR2 SVGAGI (reference sequence). The CDR3 reads CASSATSGAHQPQHF. DNA for the CDR3: TGTGCCAGCAGTGCCACATCAGGGGCCCATCAGCCCCAGCATTTT.

The V and J genes are TRBV11-2 and TRBJ1-4; D uncertain. Germline-derived CDR1 and CDR2 are SGHAT and FQNNGV. This CDR3 has 11 residues. V was shortened by 5 bases and J by 10 bases, with 8 bases between the two germline ends. CDR3 loop: CASSLPSKLFF. DNA of the CDR3: TGTGCCAGCAGCCTTCCTTCAAAACTGTTTTTT.

The chain couples TRBV6-5 to TRBJ2-1; maybe TRBD2 (6 bases). CDR3 length: 12 residues. Germline assignment: CDR1 MNHEY and CDR2 SVGAGI. V lost 4 bases and J lost 15, with 16 bases in between. The CDR3 sequence is CASSSNTRGRFF. The CDR3 DNA reads TGTGCCAGCAGTTCCAACACGCGGGGTCGGTTCTTC.

V is TRBV19 and J is TRBJ2-1; 11 bases fit TRBD1. The V gene's germline CDR1 is LNHDA and CDR2 SQIVND (reference sequence). This CDR3 is built from 17 residues. V was pared by 6 bases and J by 11 bases, with 18 bases of the junction left unmatched. The CDR3 reads CASSPTGTGGWEKKQFF. CDR3 DNA: TGTGCCAGTAGCCCCACCGGGACAGGGGGATGGGAGAAAAAGCAGTTCTTC.

This clone occurred a few times. The V and J genes are TRBV13 and TRBJ2-2; the D gene is possibly TRBD1 (6 bases). Trimming pared 5 bases from V and 3 bases from J, leaving 31 bases between. The CDR3 is 21 amino acids. The germline gives CDR1 PRHDT, CDR2 FYEKMQ (reference sequence). The CDR3 DNA reads TGTGCCAGCAGCCCCACCACCCCAGGACATTCTTATGAGGGGGACACCGGGGAGCTGTTTTTT. This translates into CASSPTTPGHSYEGDTGELFF.

The rearrangement uses TRBV19 and TRBJ2-1; 14 nucleotides match TRBD2. Trimming at V came to 7 bases and at J to 0 bases, leaving 5 bases not matched to a gene. This CDR3 has 17 amino acids. Germline V CDR1 and CDR2: LNHDA, SQIVND (reference sequence). This chain's CDR3 is CASIGTSGGLSYNEQFF. The CDR3 nucleotides are TGTGCCAGTATCGGGACTAGCGGGGGACTCTCCTACAATGAGCAGTTCTTC.

This clone was observed a few times. The chain carries TRBV9 and TRBJ2-6; no clear D. Germline V gene lookup returns CDR1 SGDLS and CDR2 YYNGEE. The CDR3 loop spans 13 amino acids. V was pared by 7 bases and J by 4 bases, with 9 bases between. The CDR3 sequence is CASRASGANVLTF. The DNA of the CDR3 is TGTGCCAGCCGAGCTTCCGGGGCCAACGTCCTGACTTTC.

The rearrangement links TRBV7-2 to TRBJ2-5, with 12 bases fitting TRBD2. The V and J ends lost 3 bases and 4 bases, in that order; junction bases with no gene match: 9. The CDR3 runs 17 residues. CDR1 SGHTA and CDR2 FQGNSA come from the germline V gene. CDR3 residues: CASSLGPSGGAVETQYF. The CDR3 DNA is TGTGCCAGCAGCTTGGGCCCTAGCGGGGGGGCGGTAGAGACCCAGTACTTC.